The TCR beta chain described here comes from a study of vaccination and CD4 T cells after COVID-19. Overall study: As a positive control, some control cultures were given a CEFX pool, while others were given an HIV-1 Nef pool or no peptide.

The treatment: roughly 10-day PBMC culture with coronavirus spike peptide pools or control peptides (ViraFEST assay). The Oncomine TCR Beta short-read assay was applied to DNA of cultured CD4+ T cells. Via MiXCR, TCRdb re-called the PCR reads, giving one row per CDR3 protein. The sample shows roughly 12,000 distinct CDR3 sequences, roughly 31% of them seen only once. The CDR3 totals 17 residues. Trimming cost V 0 bases and J 7 bases; bases outside gene matches: 12. Germline CDR1 and CDR2: LGHNT and FRNRAP. On this clonotype itself: Antigen: not known.

The sequence derives from a human donor who received a COVID-19 vaccine. The V and J genes are TRBV12-5 and TRBJ2-7; 10 bases are shared with TRBD1. Sequences were derived from CD4+ T cells from blood, cultured in vitro, sampled before SARS-CoV-2 vaccination. CDR3 coding DNA: TGTGCTAGTGGTTTGGTACCGATGGGGACAGGGGTGTGGGAGCAGTACTTC. Residues: CASGLVPMGTGVWEQYF. Full variable domain (missing parts from reference TRBV12-5 and TRBJ2-7): DARVTQTPRHKVTEMGQEVTMRCQPILGHNTVFWYRQTMMQGLELLAYFRNRAPLDDSGMPKDRFSAEMPDATLATLKIQPSEPRDSAVYFCASGLVPMGTGVWEQYFGPGTRLTVT.